This T cell receptor (beta chain) was retrieved from a study of blood T cell repertoires in COVID-19. Libraries were prepared by immunoSEQ multiplex PCR; TCRdb keeps only in-frame clonotypes and omits some of them. The sample lists about 140,000 clones; approximately 80% were seen once. Trimming took 3 bases from V and 6 from J, leaving 8 bases between them. Germline V gene lookup returns CDR1 PRHDT and CDR2 FYEKMQ (reference sequence). The CDR3 extends over 13 amino acids. The source is a woman younger than 30 who had been exposed to COVID-19. The sample consisted of PBMCs or T cells enriched from blood (not recorded which). The chain joins TRBV13 to TRBJ2-2, with D perhaps matching TRBD2 (6 bases). The CDR3 DNA is TGTGCCAGCAGCTTGCGGGGCTCCGGGGAGCTGTTTTTT. Translation: CASSLRGSGELFF.